Below are 10 T cell receptor beta chains sequenced from a single sample in a study of shared clonotypes between healthy human individuals. Here immunoSEQ multiplex PCR was the method, and the copy in TCRdb shows in-frame clones only, minus some. Here the sample spans about 730,000 clones, 72% being singletons. What was sequenced was memory CD4+ T cells sorted from blood. Described subset: CD45RA-negative fraction. All receptors derive from a woman between 25 and 40 years old in good health.

The chain joins TRBV6-1 to TRBJ2-3, with D possibly TRBD1 on 5 matching bases. Looked up from germline, CDR1 is MNHNS and CDR2 is SASEGT. There are 17 residues in the CDR3. Trimming stripped 2 bases from V and 2 bases from J, with 17 bases between. In DNA form, the CDR3 reads TGTGCCAGCAGTGAAACTGGGGCCGGGCTGCCCACAGATACGCAGTATTTT. Residues: CASSETGAGLPTDTQYF.

CDR3 amino acids: CASRWREEDFDTEAFF. The CDR3 DNA sequence: TGTGCCAGTAGGTGGAGGGAGGAGGATTTTGACACTGAAGCTTTCTTT. The rearrangement links TRBV19 to TRBJ1-1; unclear D gene. The germline V gene encodes CDR1 LNHDA and CDR2 SQIVND (reference sequence). CDR3 size: 16 residues. V was trimmed by 6 bases and J by 3 bases, leaving 20 bases between them.

V gene TRBV4-1 combines with J gene TRBJ2-1; D not certain. Germline loops: CDR1 MGHRA, CDR2 YSYEKL. Trimming took 0 bases from V and 0 from J, leaving 12 bases between them. The length of the CDR3 is 17 residues. As DNA, the CDR3 is TGCGCCAGCAGCCAAGATATAGCTTCGAGCTCCTACAATGAGCAGTTCTTC. This sequence encodes CASSQDIASSSYNEQFF.

The rearrangement uses TRBV28 and TRBJ1-1; the D is unclear. Trimming shortened V by 5 bases and J by 7 bases, and 11 bases separated the two germline ends. Germline V lookup: CDR1 MDHEN, CDR2 SYDVKM. This CDR3 has 12 amino acids. CDR3 amino acids: CASSLIRNEAFF. The CDR3 nucleotides are TGTGCCAGCAGTCTCATTAGGAATGAAGCTTTCTTT.

In regard to this clone: Other DNA sequences within the sample encode an identical CDR3. The chain joins TRBV2 to TRBJ2-3, with D hard to call. V shed 5 bases and J shed 2 bases, with 2 bases lying between them. Germline assignment: CDR1 SNHLY and CDR2 FYNNEI. The CDR3 runs to 11 residues. DNA for the CDR3: TGTGCCAGCAGTTACACAGATACGCAGTATTTT. Amino acids: CASSYTDTQYF.

This rearrangement joins TRBV4-1 to TRBJ1-2, with 10 bases lining up with TRBD1. Germline CDR1 and CDR2: MGHRA and YSYEKL. The V and J ends lost 4 bases and 3 bases, in that order; junction bases with no gene match: 5. This CDR3 has 15 residues. The CDR3 loop reads CASSLLGQGDYGYTF. The CDR3 DNA sequence: TGCGCCAGCAGCCTCCTAGGACAGGGGGACTATGGCTACACCTTC.

The V gene is TRBV18, the J gene TRBJ2-3, with D perhaps TRBD2 (6 bases). CDR1 and CDR2 from the germline V gene are KGHSH and LQKENI. V was trimmed by 6 bases and J by 1 base, leaving 14 bases between them. The CDR3 consists of 15 residues. The CDR3 bases are TGTGCCAGCTCGACATACGGGGAGGGCACAGATACGCAGTATTTT. This encodes CASSTYGEGTDTQYF.

The table lists this clone with a few counts. Other DNA sequences in this specimen translate into the identical CDR3. The genes are TRBV28 and TRBJ2-1, with D perhaps being TRBD1 or TRBD2 (5 bases each). The CDR3 length is 14 residues. The V gene lost 4 bases and the J gene lost 6 bases, with 13 bases spanning the gap. Germline V gene data show CDR1 as MDHEN and CDR2 as SYDVKM. The CDR3 coding sequence is TGTGCCAGCAGTTCTGGGGGAGTACGCAATGAGCAGTTCTTC. Translation gives CASSSGGVRNEQFF.

The J gene is TRBJ2-7, the V gene TRBV18; 7 nucleotides align to TRBD1. The V segment lost 8 bases and the J segment 5 bases; nucleotides outside the gene matches: 9. The CDR3 spans 13 residues. The germline gives CDR1 KGHSH, CDR2 LQKENI. The CDR3 coding sequence is TGTGCCAGCCAGACGACAGGGAGTGACGAGCAGTACTTC. Amino acid sequence: CASQTTGSDEQYF.

This clone came up a few times. J is TRBJ1-5 and V is TRBV28; 9 bases align to TRBD1. Trimming removed 7 bases from V and 3 bases from J; junction bases left unmatched: 10. This CDR3 has 16 amino acids. Germline V lookup: CDR1 MDHEN, CDR2 SYDVKM. The CDR3 DNA reads as TGTGCCAGCAAACAAGGGGGGACAGGGAACAATCAGCCCCAGCATTTT. Its translation: CASKQGGTGNNQPQHF.